This entry concerns a single T cell receptor (beta chain). The data stem from a study of radiotherapy plus CTLA-4 blockade in lung cancer. Study at large: Among enrolled patients, under 20% responded and 31% achieved disease control.

The CDR3 loop spans 15 amino acids. CDR1 and CDR2 (germline): MNHEY, SMNVEV (reference sequence). Trimming shortened V by 2 bases and J by 4 bases, and 12 bases separated the two germline ends. Generated by immunoSEQ multiplex PCR, the TCRdb table keeps only in-frame clones and is missing some. The profile shows roughly 32,000 clones, under 85% of them singletons. The starting material was peripheral blood, obtained from a patient treated with radiotherapy plus ipilimumab. This clonotype originated in a human donor with non-small cell lung cancer that progressed on radiotherapy plus ipilimumab. V usage is TRBV27 and J usage is TRBJ2-1; D is uncertain. The CDR3 DNA reads TGTGCCAGCAGTTTACAGGACCTACCTTACAATGAGCAGTTCTTC. Its translation is CASSLQDLPYNEQFF.